What follows describes a single T cell receptor beta chain. The data are from a study of OX40 agonist ivuxolimab in advanced cancers. Background on the study: Those enrolled were 80% to 85% male, with a mean age of roughly 60 years and ages from roughly 20 to 85. Anti-PD-1, anti-PD-L1 or anti-CTLA-4 therapy given earlier was allowed, and roughly 40% had some. Partial responses, seen in three patients, involved one hepatocellular carcinoma and two cutaneous melanomas.

Sequenced by immunoSEQ multiplex PCR; TCRdb stores in-frame clones only, minus some. The sample has over 100,000 clones, roughly 93% seen once; the top ten hold about 0.14%. Sequencing was performed on CD4+ or CD8+ T cells sorted from blood, taken in a trial of the OX40 agonist ivuxolimab. The clonotype was recovered from an adult with an advanced solid tumor such as melanoma, head and neck, liver or kidney cancer.

CDR3 loop: CASSHRGYEAFF. The CDR3, as DNA: TGTGCCAGCAGCCACCGAGGATATGAAGCTTTCTTT. V and J are TRBV4-2 and TRBJ1-1; no firm D call. The CDR3 has 12 residues. Looked up from germline, CDR1 is LGHNA and CDR2 is YNFKEQ. Trimming left V 3 bases short and J 7 bases short, with 9 bases between.